Listed below are T cell receptor beta chains from one sample, sequenced in a study of CD8 T cells in ankylosing spondylitis. TCRdb independently ran MiXCR on the 5' RACE reads; one entry per CDR3 protein. Of approximately 550,000 distinct CDR3 sequences in the sample, roughly an eighth were seen once. The material sequenced was blood, either unsorted or a sorted T cell fraction (not recorded which). The receptors stem from a male donor with ankylosing spondylitis. Each CDR3 is given with its conserved first and last residue. Each record gives: J gene, CDR3 length, D gene, clone size, V gene, CDR3 protein, CDR3 DNA. A D gene is named only where the DNA matches it firmly. The size of a clone is reported for some rows only, either as once, few or many, or as a class for expanded clones.

j_call: TRBJ1-2; cdr3_length: 14; d_call: TRBD1; clone_size: -; v_call: TRBV5-1; cdr3_aa: CASSLAWTGDGYTF; cdr3_nt: TGCGCCAGCAGCTTGGCCTGGACAGGGGATGGCTACACCTTC
j_call: TRBJ2-3; cdr3_length: 16; d_call: TRBD2; clone_size: many; v_call: TRBV2; cdr3_aa: CASSEGTSGRTDTQYF; cdr3_nt: TGTGCCAGCAGTGAGGGGACTAGCGGGAGGACAGATACGCAGTATTTT
j_call: TRBJ2-5; cdr3_length: 12; d_call: -; clone_size: many; v_call: TRBV20-1; cdr3_aa: CSAPDSEETQYF; cdr3_nt: TGCAGTGCCCCGGACAGCGAAGAGACCCAGTACTTC
j_call: TRBJ2-7; cdr3_length: 15; d_call: -; clone_size: -; v_call: TRBV20-1; cdr3_aa: CSARHWAGSSYEQYF; cdr3_nt: TGCAGTGCTAGACATTGGGCAGGTAGCTCCTACGAGCAGTACTTC
j_call: TRBJ2-2; cdr3_length: 19; d_call: TRBD2; clone_size: -; v_call: TRBV11-1; cdr3_aa: CASSLASSSGRTNTGELFF; cdr3_nt: TGTGCCAGCAGCTTAGCGTCGAGTAGCGGGAGAACTAACACCGGGGAGCTGTTTTTT
j_call: TRBJ2-1; cdr3_length: 14; d_call: -; clone_size: many; v_call: TRBV10-3; cdr3_aa: CAISDVYPTGEQFF; cdr3_nt: TGTGCCATCAGTGACGTCTACCCGACGGGTGAGCAGTTCTTC
j_call: TRBJ2-1; cdr3_length: 16; d_call: -; clone_size: -; v_call: TRBV5-1; cdr3_aa: CASSLDPGLSVNEQFF; cdr3_nt: TGCGCCAGCAGCTTGGATCCCGGTTTGAGTGTCAATGAGCAGTTCTTC
j_call: TRBJ1-2; cdr3_length: 12; d_call: -; clone_size: -; v_call: TRBV6-1; cdr3_aa: CASSEWEDGYTF; cdr3_nt: TGTGCCAGCAGTGAATGGGAAGATGGCTACACCTTC
j_call: TRBJ2-1; cdr3_length: 21; d_call: TRBD2; clone_size: few; v_call: TRBV11-2; cdr3_aa: CASSPTAWSSGSGESYNEQFF; cdr3_nt: TGTGCCAGCAGCCCCACCGCGTGGTCTAGCGGGAGTGGGGAATCCTACAATGAGCAGTTCTTC
j_call: TRBJ2-7; cdr3_length: 13; d_call: -; clone_size: many; v_call: TRBV3-1; cdr3_aa: CASSRGSLGRLFF; cdr3_nt: TGTGCCAGCAGCCGCGGTTCCCTAGGGAGGCTATTCTTC
j_call: TRBJ2-1; cdr3_length: 11; d_call: -; clone_size: many; v_call: TRBV12-3/TRBV12-4; cdr3_aa: CASSRLVEQFF; cdr3_nt: TGTGCCAGCAGCAGATTGGTTGAGCAGTTCTTC
j_call: TRBJ2-1; cdr3_length: 14; d_call: TRBD2; clone_size: -; v_call: TRBV5-5; cdr3_aa: CASSWTSGNNEQFF; cdr3_nt: TGTGCCAGCAGCTGGACTAGCGGGAACAATGAGCAGTTCTTC
j_call: TRBJ1-2; cdr3_length: 16; d_call: -; clone_size: few; v_call: TRBV12-3/TRBV12-4; cdr3_aa: CASSWPDSNANYGYTF; cdr3_nt: TGTGCCAGCAGTTGGCCCGACAGCAATGCTAACTATGGCTACACCTTC
j_call: TRBJ2-7; cdr3_length: 13; d_call: -; clone_size: few; v_call: TRBV20-1; cdr3_aa: CSARHGGQYEQYF; cdr3_nt: TGCAGTGCTAGACACGGGGGGCAGTACGAGCAGTACTTC
j_call: TRBJ2-2; cdr3_length: 14; d_call: -; clone_size: few; v_call: TRBV2; cdr3_aa: CASSQNRDTGELFF; cdr3_nt: TGTGCCAGCAGTCAAAACAGGGACACCGGGGAGCTGTTTTTT
j_call: TRBJ2-5; cdr3_length: 15; d_call: TRBD2; clone_size: few; v_call: TRBV5-1; cdr3_aa: CASSSGTSGQETQYF; cdr3_nt: TGCGCCAGCAGCTCAGGGACTAGCGGCCAAGAGACCCAGTACTTC
j_call: TRBJ1-1; cdr3_length: 13; d_call: -; clone_size: few; v_call: TRBV29-1; cdr3_aa: CSVDGTVNTEAFF; cdr3_nt: TGCAGCGTTGACGGAACCGTGAACACTGAAGCTTTCTTT
j_call: TRBJ2-3; cdr3_length: 14; d_call: -; clone_size: -; v_call: TRBV2; cdr3_aa: CASGGLISTDTQYF; cdr3_nt: TGTGCCAGCGGCGGACTGATTAGCACAGATACGCAGTATTTT
j_call: TRBJ2-2; cdr3_length: 17; d_call: TRBD1; clone_size: -; v_call: TRBV12-3/TRBV12-4; cdr3_aa: CASSSPPGQGNTGELFF; cdr3_nt: TGTGCCAGCAGTTCTCCCCCGGGACAGGGAAACACCGGGGAGCTGTTTTTT
j_call: TRBJ2-7; cdr3_length: 14; d_call: -; clone_size: -; v_call: TRBV5-1; cdr3_aa: CASSLRRSEDEQYF; cdr3_nt: TGCGCCAGCAGCTTGCGGCGGTCAGAAGACGAGCAGTACTTC
j_call: TRBJ2-1; cdr3_length: 15; d_call: -; clone_size: -; v_call: TRBV5-5; cdr3_aa: CASSSPDIGGNEQFF; cdr3_nt: TGTGCCAGCAGCTCACCGGACATAGGAGGAAATGAGCAGTTCTTC
j_call: TRBJ1-1; cdr3_length: 15; d_call: -; clone_size: few; v_call: TRBV5-1; cdr3_aa: CASTKKDNMNTEAFF; cdr3_nt: TGCGCCAGCACCAAAAAAGACAACATGAACACTGAAGCTTTCTTT
j_call: TRBJ2-1; cdr3_length: 15; d_call: TRBD2; clone_size: many; v_call: TRBV7-2; cdr3_aa: CASSSGTTTYNEQFF; cdr3_nt: TGTGCCAGCAGCTCCGGGACTACTACCTACAATGAGCAGTTCTTC
j_call: TRBJ2-7; cdr3_length: 11; d_call: -; clone_size: -; v_call: TRBV5-1; cdr3_aa: CASRDQGEQYF; cdr3_nt: TGCGCCAGCAGAGACCAAGGGGAGCAGTACTTC
j_call: TRBJ2-7; cdr3_length: 14; d_call: -; clone_size: -; v_call: TRBV27; cdr3_aa: CASSGSYDLGEQYF; cdr3_nt: TGTGCCAGCTCCGGATCATACGATTTGGGGGAGCAGTACTTC
j_call: TRBJ1-3; cdr3_length: 15; d_call: TRBD1; clone_size: few; v_call: TRBV12-3/TRBV12-4; cdr3_aa: CASSPRGTGGNTIYF; cdr3_nt: TGTGCCAGCAGCCCCCGCGGGACAGGTGGAAACACCATATATTTT
j_call: TRBJ2-5; cdr3_length: 14; d_call: TRBD1; clone_size: -; v_call: TRBV5-1; cdr3_aa: CASSYQGARETQYF; cdr3_nt: TGCGCCAGCAGTTATCAGGGGGCGCGAGAGACCCAGTACTTC
j_call: TRBJ1-5; cdr3_length: 13; d_call: TRBD1; clone_size: many; v_call: TRBV12-3/TRBV12-4; cdr3_aa: CASSGTVNQPQHF; cdr3_nt: TGTGCCAGCAGTGGGACAGTCAATCAGCCCCAGCATTTT
j_call: TRBJ2-2; cdr3_length: 12; d_call: -; clone_size: many; v_call: TRBV24-1; cdr3_aa: CATNRDTGELFF; cdr3_nt: TGTGCCACAAACCGGGACACCGGGGAGCTGTTTTTT
j_call: TRBJ2-1; cdr3_length: 16; d_call: TRBD1; clone_size: few; v_call: TRBV9; cdr3_aa: CASSVDTGGLLDEQFF; cdr3_nt: TGTGCCAGCAGCGTAGATACAGGGGGTTTACTGGATGAGCAGTTCTTC
j_call: TRBJ1-3; cdr3_length: 14; d_call: -; clone_size: few; v_call: TRBV25-1; cdr3_aa: CASSDIGSGNTIYF; cdr3_nt: TGTGCCAGCAGTGACATCGGCTCTGGAAACACCATATATTTT
j_call: TRBJ1-5; cdr3_length: 16; d_call: -; clone_size: -; v_call: TRBV7-9; cdr3_aa: CASSPEGTNSNQPQHF; cdr3_nt: TGTGCCAGCAGCCCAGAGGGGACAAATAGCAATCAGCCCCAGCATTTT
j_call: TRBJ2-5; cdr3_length: 13; d_call: TRBD1; clone_size: many; v_call: TRBV6-6; cdr3_aa: CASRGDRKETQYF; cdr3_nt: TGTGCCAGCAGAGGGGACAGGAAAGAGACCCAGTACTTC
j_call: TRBJ2-1; cdr3_length: 15; d_call: TRBD2; clone_size: -; v_call: TRBV20-1; cdr3_aa: CSAPIGLAGRHEQFF; cdr3_nt: TGCAGTGCTCCTATAGGACTAGCGGGACGCCATGAGCAGTTCTTC
j_call: TRBJ2-1; cdr3_length: 16; d_call: TRBD1; clone_size: few; v_call: TRBV7-2; cdr3_aa: CASSPTGQGSGNEQFF; cdr3_nt: TGTGCCAGCAGCCCAACCGGACAGGGGTCGGGCAATGAGCAGTTCTTC
j_call: TRBJ2-3; cdr3_length: 17; d_call: TRBD2; clone_size: -; v_call: TRBV3-1; cdr3_aa: CASSESGLAGGGDTQYF; cdr3_nt: TGTGCCAGCAGTGAGTCGGGACTAGCGGGAGGAGGAGATACGCAGTATTTT